There are many counts of the clone carrying this T cell receptor beta chain. The antigen is undetermined. This sample was taken from a study of breast tumors, draining lymph nodes, adjacent tissues. Study-wide results and limits: The lymph node origin of tumor T cells was framed as consistent with a hypothesis, not demonstrated. Compared with lymph nodes, tumors were less diverse; compared with nontumor tissue, more. Data fit most tumor T cells coming from lymph node, expanding in tumor.

The germline gives CDR1 SQVTM, CDR2 ANQGSEA. CDR3 length equals 13 residues. V shed 6 bases and J 6 bases; nucleotides not matched to a gene: 9. The lymph nodes were axillary draining lymph nodes from breast cancer patients. TCRdb fed the multiplex PCR reads into MiXCR, producing one record per CDR3 protein. Among roughly 86,000 distinct CDR3 sequences listed, approximately 19% were seen once. The chain combines TRBV29-1 with TRBJ2-7, with 9 positions matching TRBD1. The sample was axillary lymph node tissue. The source is a female donor with breast cancer. Some clones in this sample may be carry-over from other donors' samples. CDR3 protein: CSVGTGFGGEQYF. CDR3 coding DNA: TGCAGCGTGGGGACAGGGTTCGGGGGCGAGCAGTACTTC.